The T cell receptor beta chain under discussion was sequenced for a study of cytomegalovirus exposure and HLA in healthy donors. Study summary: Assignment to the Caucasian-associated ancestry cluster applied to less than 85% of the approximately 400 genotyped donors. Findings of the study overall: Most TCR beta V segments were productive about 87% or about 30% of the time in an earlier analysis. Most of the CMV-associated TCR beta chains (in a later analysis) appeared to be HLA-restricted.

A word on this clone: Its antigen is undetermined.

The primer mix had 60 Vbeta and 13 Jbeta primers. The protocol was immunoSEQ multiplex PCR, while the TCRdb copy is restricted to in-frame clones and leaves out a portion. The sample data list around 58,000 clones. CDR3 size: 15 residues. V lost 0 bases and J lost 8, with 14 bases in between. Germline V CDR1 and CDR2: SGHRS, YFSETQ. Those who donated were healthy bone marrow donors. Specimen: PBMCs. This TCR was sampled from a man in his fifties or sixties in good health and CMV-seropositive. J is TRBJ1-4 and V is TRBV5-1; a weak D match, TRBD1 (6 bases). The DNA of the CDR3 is TGCGCCAGCAGCTTGGAAACAGGGATGGGGGAAAAACTGTTTTTT. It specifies CASSLETGMGEKLFF. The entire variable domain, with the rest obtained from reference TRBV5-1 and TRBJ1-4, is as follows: KAGVTQTPRYLIKTRGQQVTLSCSPISGHRSVSWYQQTPGQGLQFLFEYFSETQRNKGNFPGRFSGRQFSNSRSEMNVSTLELGDSALYLCASSLETGMGEKLFFGSGTQLSVL.